Listed below are T cell receptor beta chains from one sample, sequenced in a study of long-term antiretroviral therapy in people with HIV. The method was immunoSEQ multiplex PCR; TCRdb's version includes in-frame clones alone and lacks a portion of them. Seen here are approximately 35,000 clones, 70% to 80% observed once, and the top ten hold more than 3%. The material sequenced was unsorted PBMCs, taken 1.9 years after starting antiretroviral therapy. The receptors shown here come from a man between 18 and 29 years old with HIV. Both conserved end residues are part of each CDR3. Each record gives: V gene, clone size, J gene, D gene, CDR3 protein, CDR3 DNA. A D gene is named only where the DNA matches it firmly. Size tells how often a clone was seen (once, few, many) or the class of an expanded clone, and some rows leave it out.

TRBV5-1	.	TRBJ2-7	TRBD1	CASSLAGTGITEQYF	TGCGCCAGCAGCTTAGCCGGGACAGGGATCACCGAGCAGTACTTC
TRBV11-2	few	TRBJ2-1	.	CASRNYNEQFF	TGTGCCAGCAGGAACTACAATGAGCAGTTCTTC
TRBV29-1	.	TRBJ2-1	.	CSVGGTSSYNEQFF	TGCAGCGTAGGAGGGACCTCCTCCTACAATGAGCAGTTCTTC
TRBV4-1	.	TRBJ1-4	.	CASTGQGYEKLFF	TGCGCCAGCACGGGGCAGGGATATGAAAAACTGTTTTTT
TRBV28	.	TRBJ1-5	.	CASTAGNQPQHF	TGTGCCAGCACCGCTGGCAATCAGCCCCAGCATTTT
TRBV4-2	.	TRBJ1-1	.	CASSLNFVQEEATEAFF	TGTGCCAGCAGCTTGAATTTTGTACAGGAAGAGGCCACTGAAGCTTTCTTT
TRBV6-1	.	TRBJ2-1	.	CASSETPNQVSHEQFF	TGTGCCAGCAGTGAAACCCCTAACCAGGTTTCCCATGAGCAGTTCTTC
TRBV6-1	.	TRBJ1-2	.	CASSATLGQPYKDYGYTF	TGTGCCAGCAGTGCCACACTCGGCCAGCCTTACAAGGACTATGGCTACACCTTC
TRBV11-1	.	TRBJ2-5	TRBD2	CASSLDSGVQETQYF	TGTGCCAGCAGTTTAGACAGCGGGGTTCAAGAGACCCAGTACTTC
TRBV5-8	.	TRBJ1-5	TRBD1	CASSQGQNSNQPQHF	TGTGCCAGCAGCCAGGGACAGAATAGCAATCAGCCCCAGCATTTT
TRBV7-3	.	TRBJ2-1	.	CASSLNFLNEQFF	TGTGCCAGCAGCTTAAACTTTCTCAATGAGCAGTTCTTC
TRBV6-1	few	TRBJ1-6	.	CASSEVGVSPLHF	TGTGCCAGCAGTGAAGTGGGGGTTTCACCCCTCCACTTT
TRBV6-5	.	TRBJ1-4	.	CASSPGGEKLFF	TGTGCCAGCAGTCCTGGGGGGGAAAAACTGTTTTTT
TRBV6-6	.	TRBJ1-5	.	CASGYRQAYSNQPQHF	TGTGCCAGCGGCTATAGACAGGCCTATAGCAATCAGCCCCAGCATTTT
TRBV27	.	TRBJ2-3	TRBD2	CASSLSAGGGRQDTQYF	TGTGCCAGCAGTTTATCCGCGGGGGGGGGTAGGCAGGATACGCAGTATTTT
TRBV5-5	.	TRBJ1-5	.	CASSFGSNQPQHF	TGTGCCAGCAGCTTTGGTTCCAATCAGCCCCAGCATTTT
TRBV6-5	.	TRBJ1-3	.	CASSAPGSGNTIYF	TGTGCCAGCAGCGCCCCAGGCTCTGGAAACACCATATATTTT
TRBV6-5	.	TRBJ1-6	.	CASSSSYNSPLHF	TGTGCCAGCAGTAGCTCCTATAATTCACCCCTCCACTTT
TRBV2	.	TRBJ2-2	TRBD1	CASSEQGTANTGELFF	TGTGCCAGCAGTGAACAGGGGACAGCGAACACCGGGGAGCTGTTTTTT
TRBV2	.	TRBJ2-3	TRBD1	CASERTGADTQYF	TGTGCCAGCGAACGGACAGGGGCAGATACGCAGTATTTT
TRBV9	.	TRBJ1-2	.	CASSVVGTYGYTF	TGTGCCAGCAGCGTAGTCGGCACGTATGGCTACACCTTC
TRBV25-1	few	TRBJ2-1	.	CASSPTSGNEQFF	TGTGCCAGCAGTCCGACCTCTGGCAATGAGCAGTTCTTC
TRBV5-4	.	TRBJ1-2	TRBD1	CASSRTGITNYGYTF	TGTGCCAGCAGCCGGACAGGAATTACTAACTATGGCTACACCTTC
TRBV6-1	.	TRBJ1-1	.	CASSDGMNTEAFF	TGTGCCAGCAGTGACGGCATGAACACTGAAGCTTTCTTT
TRBV5-1	.	TRBJ2-1	.	CASTHGSSYNEQFF	TGCGCCAGCACACATGGCAGCTCCTACAATGAGCAGTTCTTC
TRBV11-2	.	TRBJ1-2	TRBD1	CATRDRGSQGDGYTF	TGTGCCACCCGGGACAGGGGTTCGCAGGGCGATGGCTACACCTTC
TRBV7-9	.	TRBJ1-1	TRBD1	CASSLQTGGTEAFF	TGTGCCAGCAGCTTGCAAACAGGGGGCACTGAAGCTTTCTTT
TRBV6-1	.	TRBJ2-3	.	CASGLSGSDTQYF	TGTGCCAGCGGGTTGAGCGGTTCAGATACGCAGTATTTT
TRBV18	.	TRBJ2-3	.	CASSPSVLGTDTQYF	.
TRBV5-4	.	TRBJ2-5	.	CASSLAGDAGTQYF	TGTGCCAGCAGCTTGGCCGGGGACGCCGGGACCCAGTACTTC
TRBV6-5	.	TRBJ2-2	.	CASNQGLNTGELFF	TGTGCCAGTAATCAGGGCCTCAACACCGGGGAGCTGTTTTTT
TRBV7-9	.	TRBJ1-3	.	CASRSDRSGNTIYF	TGTGCCAGCAGATCCGACAGGTCTGGAAACACCATATATTTT
TRBV19	few	TRBJ1-2	.	CASSSPDPFTF	TGTGCCAGTAGTTCCCCGGACCCTTTCACCTTC
TRBV6-5	.	TRBJ1-2	.	CASSYSRRDYGYTF	TGTGCCAGCAGTTACTCCAGAAGGGACTATGGCTACACCTTC
TRBV5-5	.	TRBJ2-3	TRBD2	CASSLYRGGSTDTQYF	TGTGCCAGCAGCTTGTACCGGGGGGGGAGCACAGATACGCAGTATTTT
TRBV13	.	TRBJ1-4	.	CASSRQDEKLFF	TGTGCCAGCAGCCGACAGGACGAAAAACTGTTTTTT
TRBV7-8	.	TRBJ1-5	.	CASSLEGSYSNQPQHF	TGTGCCAGCAGCTTGGAGGGGAGCTATAGCAATCAGCCCCAGCATTTT
TRBV5-1	.	TRBJ2-3	.	CASSPPGDTQYF	TGCGCCAGCAGCCCACCCGGAGATACGCAGTATTTT
TRBV5-1	.	TRBJ2-6	.	CASSLVPGRPSGANVLTF	TGCGCCAGCAGCTTGGTTCCGGGGCGGCCCTCTGGGGCCAACGTCCTGACTTTC
TRBV19	.	TRBJ1-5	.	CATSDRAGNQPQHF	TGTGCCACTTCTGATCGCGCCGGGAATCAGCCCCAGCATTTT
TRBV29-1	medium-sized	TRBJ2-7	.	CSVEGGQSYEQYF	TGCAGCGTTGAAGGTGGACAGTCCTACGAGCAGTACTTC
TRBV2	.	TRBJ1-1	.	CASEKGNTEAFF	TGTGCCAGCGAAAAGGGGAACACTGAAGCTTTCTTT
TRBV28	once	TRBJ1-3	.	CASSLGPGGGRTGNTIYF	TGTGCCAGCAGTTTGGGGCCTGGGGGGGGACGAACTGGAAACACCATATATTTT
TRBV6-1	.	TRBJ1-1	TRBD1	CASSEAGGQGTEAFF	TGTGCCAGCAGTGAAGCTGGGGGACAGGGGACTGAAGCTTTCTTT
TRBV2	once	TRBJ2-1	TRBD1	CASRDPGTGLFLQFF	TGTGCCAGCAGGGATCCCGGGACAGGGTTGTTCTTGCAGTTCTTC
TRBV28	.	TRBJ1-2	.	CASSLFRTDDYGYTF	TGTGCCAGCAGTTTATTTCGAACGGACGACTATGGCTACACCTTC
TRBV7-9	.	TRBJ2-5	TRBD2	CASRISLAGGPMETQYF	TGTGCCAGCAGAATAAGCCTAGCGGGGGGGCCAATGGAGACCCAGTACTTC
TRBV7-9	.	TRBJ2-5	.	CASSGAGTTETQYF	TGTGCCAGCAGCGGAGCCGGGACAACGGAGACCCAGTACTTC
TRBV7-6	.	TRBJ1-3	.	CASSLMTNSLSSGNTIYF	TGTGCCAGCAGCTTAATGACGAACAGCCTGAGCTCTGGAAACACCATATATTTT